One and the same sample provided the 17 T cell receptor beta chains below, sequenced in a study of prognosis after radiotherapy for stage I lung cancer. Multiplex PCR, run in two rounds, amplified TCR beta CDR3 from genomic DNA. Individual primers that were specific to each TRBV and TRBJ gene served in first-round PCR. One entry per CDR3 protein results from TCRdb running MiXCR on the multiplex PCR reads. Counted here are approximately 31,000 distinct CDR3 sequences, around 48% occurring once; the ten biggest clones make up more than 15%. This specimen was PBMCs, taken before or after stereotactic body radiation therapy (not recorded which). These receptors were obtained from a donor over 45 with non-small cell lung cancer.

DNA for the CDR3: TGTGCCAGCAGTGAATTGGGGGGGTTTGATAATTCACCCCTCCACTTT. Translating gives CASSELGGFDNSPLHF. The rearrangement uses TRBV6-2 or TRBV6-3 and TRBJ1-6; maybe TRBD1 (5 bases). The CDR3 is made up of 16 amino acids. Germline CDR1 is MNHEY and CDR2 is SVGEGT. V gave up 5 bases and J gave up 5 bases, with 16 bases separating them.

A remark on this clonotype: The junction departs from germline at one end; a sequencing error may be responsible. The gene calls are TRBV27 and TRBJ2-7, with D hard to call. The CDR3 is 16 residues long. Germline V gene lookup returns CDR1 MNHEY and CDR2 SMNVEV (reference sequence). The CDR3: CASSTFGWRRSYEQYF. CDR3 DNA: TGTGCTAGCAGCACCTTTGGGTGGCGTCGCTCCTACGAGCAGTACTTC.

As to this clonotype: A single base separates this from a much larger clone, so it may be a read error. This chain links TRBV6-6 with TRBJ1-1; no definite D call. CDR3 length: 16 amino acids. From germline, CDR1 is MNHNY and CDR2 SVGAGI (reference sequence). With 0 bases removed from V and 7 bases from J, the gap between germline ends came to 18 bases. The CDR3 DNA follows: TGTGCCAGCAGTTACTCGTTGGTGGGCGGAGGGAATGAAGCTTTCTTT. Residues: CASSYSLVGGGNEAFF.

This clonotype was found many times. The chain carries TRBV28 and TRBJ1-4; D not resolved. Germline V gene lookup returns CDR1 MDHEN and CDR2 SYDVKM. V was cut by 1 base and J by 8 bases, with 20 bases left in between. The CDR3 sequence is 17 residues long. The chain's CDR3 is CASSLSMSRVILEKLFF. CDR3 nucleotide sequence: TGTGCCAGCAGTTTATCCATGTCAAGAGTTATCTTAGAAAAACTGTTTTTT.

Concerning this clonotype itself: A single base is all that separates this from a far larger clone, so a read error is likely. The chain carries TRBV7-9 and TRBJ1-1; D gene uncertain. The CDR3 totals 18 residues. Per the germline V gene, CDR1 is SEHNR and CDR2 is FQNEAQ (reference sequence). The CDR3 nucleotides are TGCGCCAGCAGCTTGGTGCCGAATCCGGGCAGATTTGGCGCTGAAGCTTTCTTT. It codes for CASSLVPNPGRFGAEAFF.

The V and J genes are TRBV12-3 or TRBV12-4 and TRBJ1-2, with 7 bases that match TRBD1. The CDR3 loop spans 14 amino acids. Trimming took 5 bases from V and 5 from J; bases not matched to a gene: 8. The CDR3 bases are TGTGCCAGCAGTCGCATTAACAGGGGTTATGGCTACACCTTC. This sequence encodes CASSRINRGYGYTF.

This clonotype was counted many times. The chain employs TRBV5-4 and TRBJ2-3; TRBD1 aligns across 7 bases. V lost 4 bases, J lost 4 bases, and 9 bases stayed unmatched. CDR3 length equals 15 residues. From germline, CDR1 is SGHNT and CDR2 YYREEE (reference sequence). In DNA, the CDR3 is TGTGCCAGCAGCCCTTGGACAGGTCCGGCAGATACGCAGTATTTT. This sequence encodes CASSPWTGPADTQYF.

CDR3 in amino acids: CSARGPWRVGNTIYF. For the CDR3, the DNA is TGCAGTGCTAGAGGTCCTTGGAGGGTTGGAAACACCATATATTTT. The chain has TRBV20-1 and TRBJ1-3; D unclear. The CDR3 extends over 15 amino acids. Germline CDR1 is DFQATT and CDR2 is SNEGSKA (reference sequence). Trimming took 1 base from V and 3 from J, leaving 13 bases between them.

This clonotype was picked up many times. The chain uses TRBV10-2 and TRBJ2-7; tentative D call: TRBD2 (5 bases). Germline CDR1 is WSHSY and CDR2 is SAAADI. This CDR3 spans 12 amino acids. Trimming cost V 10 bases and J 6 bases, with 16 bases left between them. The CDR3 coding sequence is TGCGCCAACTGTAAGCGGACTTGCGAGCAGTACTTC. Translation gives CANCKRTCEQYF.

This chain's CDR3 is CASSTGELYNSPLHF. CDR3 in DNA: TGTGCCAGTAGTACGGGAGAGTTGTATAATTCACCCCTCCACTTT. The chain carries TRBV19 and TRBJ1-6; D unresolved. Trimming stripped 4 bases from V and 4 bases from J, with 11 bases between. The CDR3 runs 15 residues. Germline V gives CDR1 LNHDA, CDR2 SQIVND (reference sequence).

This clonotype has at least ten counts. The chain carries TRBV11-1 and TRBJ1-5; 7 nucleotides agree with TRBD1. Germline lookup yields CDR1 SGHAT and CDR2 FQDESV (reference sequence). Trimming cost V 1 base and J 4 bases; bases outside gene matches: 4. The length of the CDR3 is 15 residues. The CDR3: CASSLGGTVNQPQHF. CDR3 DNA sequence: TGTGCCAGCAGCTTAGGAGGGACAGTAAATCAGCCCCAGCATTTT.

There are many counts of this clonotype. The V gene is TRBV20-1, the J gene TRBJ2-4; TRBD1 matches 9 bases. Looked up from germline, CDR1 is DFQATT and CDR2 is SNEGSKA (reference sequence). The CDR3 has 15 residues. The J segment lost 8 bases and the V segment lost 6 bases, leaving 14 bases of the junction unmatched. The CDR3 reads CSAHSTGTGRDIQYF. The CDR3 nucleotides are TGCAGTGCACACTCGACCGGGACAGGGAGGGACATTCAGTACTTC.

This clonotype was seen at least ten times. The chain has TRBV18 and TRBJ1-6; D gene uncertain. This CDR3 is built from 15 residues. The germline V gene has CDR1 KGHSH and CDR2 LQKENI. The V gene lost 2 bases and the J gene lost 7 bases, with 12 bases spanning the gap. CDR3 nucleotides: TGTGCCAGCTCACCATCCTCTGGTCAGAATTCACCCCTCCACTTT. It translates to CASSPSSGQNSPLHF.

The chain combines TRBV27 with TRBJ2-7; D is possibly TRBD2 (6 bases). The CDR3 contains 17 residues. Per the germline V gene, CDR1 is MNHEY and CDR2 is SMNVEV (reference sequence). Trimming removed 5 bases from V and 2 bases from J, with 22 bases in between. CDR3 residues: CASSIPPGERAAYEQYF. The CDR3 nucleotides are TGTGCCAGCAGTATTCCCCCTGGTGAGCGGGCCGCCTACGAGCAGTACTTC.

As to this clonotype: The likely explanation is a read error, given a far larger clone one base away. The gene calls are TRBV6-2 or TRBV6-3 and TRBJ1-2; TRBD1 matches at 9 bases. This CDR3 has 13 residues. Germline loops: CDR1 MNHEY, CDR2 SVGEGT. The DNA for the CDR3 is TGTGCCATCAGTGCCCGGGACAGGGAGACCTACACCTTC. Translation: CAISARDRETYTF.

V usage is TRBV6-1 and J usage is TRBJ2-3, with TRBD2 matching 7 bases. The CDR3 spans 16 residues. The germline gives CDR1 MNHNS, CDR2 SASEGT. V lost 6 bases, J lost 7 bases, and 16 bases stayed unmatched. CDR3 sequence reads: CASRSLPGEGIYTQYF. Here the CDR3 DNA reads TGTGCCAGCAGATCCCTGCCCGGGGAGGGCATATATACGCAGTATTTT.

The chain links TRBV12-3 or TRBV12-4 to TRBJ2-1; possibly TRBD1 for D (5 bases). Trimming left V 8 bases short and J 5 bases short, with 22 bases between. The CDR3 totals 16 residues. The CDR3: CASVLSSGALNNEQFF. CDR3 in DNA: TGTGCCAGCGTATTAAGTAGTGGGGCACTAAACAATGAGCAGTTCTTC.